The T cell receptor (beta chain) described here comes from a study of control samples from healthy donors and cancer patients. The CDR3 is 16 amino acids. Germline V gene lookup returns CDR1 SGHTA and CDR2 FQGNSA. The V and J ends lost 3 bases and 2 bases respectively, with 17 bases between them. Using immunoSEQ multiplex PCR, the repertoire was profiled, and TCRdb retains in-frame clones only, with some absent. Among 130,000 to 150,000 clones listed, 89% were seen once. The sequenced sample consisted of blood. The clonotype was recovered from a man aged 30 to 39 in good health. The V call is TRBV7-2, the J call TRBJ2-7; a possible D gene is TRBD2 (7 bases). The CDR3 DNA reads as TGTGCCAGCAGCTTGGGGGCTAGCGGTGCGCCCTACGAGCAGTACTTC. This codes for CASSLGASGAPYEQYF.